The source of this TCR beta chain is a study of immune heterogeneity within non-small cell lung tumors. As for the study in general: Classification of the tumors gave 4 squamous cell carcinomas, around 11 non-squamous carcinomas and 1 not otherwise specified.

CDR3 of TCR beta was amplified by multiplex PCR that used 32 V and 13 J primers. TCRdb reprocessed the multiplex PCR reads via MiXCR and lists one record per CDR3 protein. Of some 5,000 distinct CDR3 sequences in the sample, more than 25% were seen once. CDR3 length: 13 residues. Germline CDR1 and CDR2: MNHNS and SASEGT. Sample share makes this clonotype medium-sized. The antigen is undetermined. A read error may account for a junction end that differs from germline. Template input, which was bulk tumor genomic DNA, totaled around 660 ng per sample. During surgery, each primary tumor gave multiple biopsies spaced as far apart as possible. Curative operations were performed on patients who had untreated, newly diagnosed non-small cell lung cancer. There were over 12 donors in total. They were all newly diagnosed non-small cell lung cancer patients undergoing surgery with curative intent. Study results and caveats: Site-unique high-frequency clones occurred alongside identical dominant CDR3 beta clonotypes that recurred across tumor sites within a patient. Individual patients showed largely nonoverlapping sets of high-frequency T-cell receptor beta clonotypes.

The chain links TRBV6-1 to TRBJ1-2; D may be TRBD1 (6 bases). The sample consisted of lung tumor tissue. The receptor comes from a woman in her forties or fifties with non-small cell lung cancer. The CDR3 protein is CASIERGAQGYTF. The CDR3 DNA reads TGTGCCAGCATTGAACGGGGGGCGCAGGGCTACACCTTC.